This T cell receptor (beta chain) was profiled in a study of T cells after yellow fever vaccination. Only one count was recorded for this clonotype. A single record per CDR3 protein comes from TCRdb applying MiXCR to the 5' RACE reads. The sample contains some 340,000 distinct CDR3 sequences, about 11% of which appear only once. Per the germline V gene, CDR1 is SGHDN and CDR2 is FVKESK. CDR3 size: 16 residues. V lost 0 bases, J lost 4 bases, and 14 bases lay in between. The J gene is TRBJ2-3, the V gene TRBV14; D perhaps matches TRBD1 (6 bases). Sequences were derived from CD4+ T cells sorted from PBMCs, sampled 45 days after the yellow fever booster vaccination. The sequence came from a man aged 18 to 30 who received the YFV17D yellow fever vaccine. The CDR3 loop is CASSQESLAGADTQYF. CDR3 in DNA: TGTGCCAGCAGCCAAGAGTCGTTGGCAGGGGCAGATACGCAGTATTTT.